A single sample is the source of the 27 T cell receptor beta chains below, sequenced in a study of blood T cell repertoires in COVID-19. Only in-frame clones appear in the TCRdb table, and some are missing; sequencing was by immunoSEQ multiplex PCR. The table includes about 260,000 clones, 80% to 90% detected once. Sequencing was performed on PBMCs or T cells enriched from blood (not recorded which). The receptors come from a woman between 18 and 29 years old who had recovered from COVID-19.

The CDR3 spells CAGGQGETEAFF. DNA for the CDR3: TGTGCCGGCGGACAGGGGGAGACTGAAGCTTTCTTT. The chain uses TRBV10-3 and TRBJ1-1, with TRBD1 matching 10 bases. The germline V gene has CDR1 ENHRY and CDR2 SYGVKD. The CDR3 spans 12 residues. V lost 11 bases and J lost 5; bases outside the gene matches: 5.

The chain carries TRBV30 and TRBJ2-1, with 10 bases aligning to TRBD2. The germline V gene has CDR1 GTSNPN and CDR2 SVGIG (reference sequence). J gave up 9 bases and V 4 bases, and 6 bases lay outside the gene matches. This CDR3 has 13 amino acids. The CDR3 coding sequence is TGTGCCTGGAAAAGCGGGGGGGCCGGTGAGCAGTTCTTC. This sequence encodes CAWKSGGAGEQFF. Supplemented by reference TRBV30 and TRBJ2-1, the full variable domain reads SQTIHQWPATLVQPVGSPLSLECTVEGTSNPNLYWYRQAAGRGLQLLFYSVGIGQISSEVPQNLSASRPQDRQFILSSKKLLLSDSGFYLCAWKSGGAGEQFFGPGTRLTVL.

This chain connects TRBV2 to TRBJ1-4, with 8 bases aligning to TRBD1. Per the germline V gene, CDR1 is SNHLY and CDR2 is FYNNEI. The CDR3 has 14 amino acids. Unmatched junction bases numbered 8, after V lost 4 bases and J lost 10 bases. Written as DNA, the CDR3 is TGTGCCAGCAGTGGGGAAACAGGGGGAGGAAAACTGTTTTTT. It encodes CASSGETGGGKLFF. Full variable domain (remainder filled in from reference TRBV2 and TRBJ1-4): EPEVTQTPSHQVTQMGQEVILRCVPISNHLYFYWYRQILGQKVEFLVSFYNNEISEKSEIFDDQFSVERPDGSNFTLKIRSTKLEDSAMYFCASSGETGGGKLFFGSGTQLSVL.

The rearrangement links TRBV5-1 to TRBJ1-1, with 7 nucleotides matching TRBD1. Germline CDR1 and CDR2: SGHRS and YFSETQ. The V segment lost 3 bases and the J segment 0 bases; nucleotides outside the gene matches: 5. The CDR3 contains 15 residues. CDR3 residues: CASSYTDRMNTEAFF. Here the CDR3 DNA reads TGCGCCAGCAGCTATACGGACAGGATGAACACTGAAGCTTTCTTT.

This clone was detected once. The CDR3 sequence is CASSESGANVLTF. The CDR3 DNA follows: TGTGCCAGCAGTGAGTCTGGGGCCAACGTCCTGACTTTC. This chain links TRBV27 with TRBJ2-6; D gene uncertain. V shed 5 bases and J shed 1 base, with 3 bases lying between them. Germline V gene lookup returns CDR1 MNHEY and CDR2 SMNVEV (reference sequence). This CDR3 spans 13 amino acids.

V is TRBV10-2 and J is TRBJ2-3; D unclear. The CDR3 loop spans 12 amino acids. Trimming shortened V by 3 bases and J by 2 bases, and 3 bases separated the two germline ends. Germline CDR1 is WSHSY and CDR2 is SAAADI. The CDR3 loop reads CASSDYTDTQYF. The CDR3 DNA reads TGCGCCAGCAGTGATTACACAGATACGCAGTATTTT.

The chain carries TRBV10-3 and TRBJ2-3, with 16 bases fitting TRBD2. J gave up 3 bases and V 2 bases, and 8 bases lay outside the gene matches. This CDR3 is 19 amino acids long. The germline V gene has CDR1 ENHRY and CDR2 SYGVKD. The CDR3 DNA follows: TGTGCCATCAGTGAGCCCTCCGGGACTAGCGGGGGGGCAACAGATACGCAGTATTTT. This sequence encodes CAISEPSGTSGGATDTQYF.

This sequence joins TRBV25-1 and TRBJ2-5; TRBD1 matches 9 bases. This CDR3 is 16 amino acids long. Germline V lookup: CDR1 MGHDK, CDR2 SYGVNS. Germline trimming cut 0 bases from V and 5 bases from J; bases unmatched to any gene: 7. As DNA, the CDR3 is TGTGCCAGCAGTGAATATCGGGGACAGGGAACGGAGACCCAGTACTTC. It yields the protein CASSEYRGQGTETQYF.

This chain connects TRBV6-5 to TRBJ2-1; TRBD1 matches at 10 bases. Per the germline V gene, CDR1 is MNHEY and CDR2 is SVGAGI. This CDR3 is 15 amino acids long. Trimming took 8 bases from V and 4 from J; bases not matched to a gene: 8. CDR3 coding DNA: TGTGCCAGCTCCTCGGGACAGGGGTTATACAATGAGCAGTTCTTC. Translation gives CASSSGQGLYNEQFF.

The chain is built from TRBV28 and TRBJ1-3, with D perhaps matching TRBD1 (5 bases). Germline CDR1 MDHEN, CDR2 SYDVKM. The CDR3 loop spans 14 amino acids. V lost 3 bases and J 4 bases, leaving 10 bases between the germline ends. CDR3 loop: CASSLGGNGNTIYF. CDR3 DNA: TGTGCCAGCAGTTTGGGGGGAAACGGAAACACCATATATTTT.

The chain couples TRBV18 to TRBJ2-3; 8 bases are shared with TRBD2. With 1 base clipped from V and 0 bases from J, the junction kept 0 bases outside the gene matches. Germline values: CDR1 KGHSH, CDR2 LQKENI. This CDR3 has 15 residues. The CDR3 DNA reads TGTGCCAGCTCACCACTAGCGGGGAGCACAGATACGCAGTATTTT. This codes for CASSPLAGSTDTQYF. The whole variable domain, filled in from reference TRBV18 and TRBJ2-3, reads NAGVMQNPRHLVRRRGQEARLRCSPMKGHSHVYWYRQLPEEGLKFMVYLQKENIIDESGMPKERFSAEFPKEGPSILRIQQVVRGDSAAYFCASSPLAGSTDTQYFGPGTRLTVL.

V is TRBV6-5 and J is TRBJ2-5; TRBD1 might be the D (6 bases). Per the germline V gene, CDR1 is MNHEY and CDR2 is SVGAGI. Trimming stripped 0 bases from V and 2 bases from J, with 10 bases between. This CDR3 is 15 amino acids long. The CDR3 sequence: CASSYSWDIQETQYF. Here the CDR3 DNA reads TGTGCCAGCAGTTACTCGTGGGACATACAAGAGACCCAGTACTTC.

The rearrangement links TRBV2 to TRBJ2-2, with 11 bases matching TRBD2. Unmatched junction bases numbered 6, after V lost 4 bases and J lost 2 bases. The CDR3 has 17 amino acids. The germline V gene encodes CDR1 SNHLY and CDR2 FYNNEI. CDR3 region: CASSVPSGGPNTGELFF. Written as DNA, the CDR3 is TGTGCCAGCAGTGTTCCTAGCGGGGGGCCCAACACCGGGGAGCTGTTTTTT.

The V gene is TRBV7-8, the J gene TRBJ1-2; D perhaps matches TRBD1 (6 bases). In germline, CDR1 is SGHVS, CDR2 FQNEAQ. Between the trimmed V and J ends, which lost 5 bases and 4 bases, there was a span of 29 bases. The CDR3 is 19 residues long. The CDR3 region has the DNA TGTGCCAGCAGCCCCCGAGGAAGGGGGACGGCAACCCGATTCTATGGCTACACCTTC. The encoded protein is CASSPRGRGTATRFYGYTF.

This rearrangement joins TRBV7-2 to TRBJ1-4; TRBD1 might be the D (5 bases). Deletions cut 1 base from V and 8 bases from J, with 14 bases between. From germline, CDR1 is SGHTA and CDR2 FQGNSA. This CDR3 spans 15 amino acids. CDR3 nucleotides: TGTGCCAGCAGCTTAGAGGGCAGGGTGGTAGAAAAACTGTTTTTT. It translates to CASSLEGRVVEKLFF.

The V and J genes are TRBV28 and TRBJ1-5; weak D call: TRBD1 (5 bases). The CDR3 covers 15 residues. CDR1 MDHEN and CDR2 SYDVKM come from the germline V gene. V was shortened by 6 bases and J by 10 bases, with 22 bases between the two germline ends. CDR3 residues: CASSPAGRSRDPQHF. CDR3 bases: TGTGCCAGCAGCCCCGCCGGACGGTCCAGGGATCCCCAGCATTTT.

This sequence joins TRBV7-8 and TRBJ1-1; 9 nucleotides agree with TRBD1. CDR1 SGHVS and CDR2 FQNEAQ come from the germline V gene. The J segment lost 5 bases and the V segment lost 5 bases, leaving 6 bases of the junction unmatched. CDR3 size: 14 residues. The CDR3, as DNA: TGTGCCAGCAGCGCCAGGACAGGGGAGACTGAAGCTTTCTTT. This codes for CASSARTGETEAFF.

This chain joins TRBV4-2 and TRBJ1-5, with unresolved D. Germline CDR1 LGHNA, CDR2 YNFKEQ. The V end lost 3 bases, the J end lost 5 bases, and 11 bases lay between the germline ends. CDR3 length: 14 amino acids. This chain's CDR3 is CASSQRPGDQPQHF. In DNA, the CDR3 is TGTGCCAGCAGCCAGAGGCCCGGGGATCAGCCCCAGCATTTT.

V is TRBV10-3 and J is TRBJ2-7; 8 positions agree with TRBD1. CDR3 size: 13 residues. Germline trimming cut 9 bases from V and 6 bases from J; bases unmatched to any gene: 10. Germline lookup yields CDR1 ENHRY and CDR2 SYGVKD. In DNA, the CDR3 is TGTGCCATAGGGGCACGGACAGGGAGCGAGCAGTACTTC. Translating gives CAIGARTGSEQYF.

The rearrangement uses TRBV21-1 and TRBJ2-5; the table names TRBD1, a call not compared with the DNA. TRBV21-1 represents a pseudogene. The CDR3 loop spans 14 amino acids. The DNA of the CDR3 is TGTGCCAGCGCCGCAGGGGGGCCTCAAGAGACCCAGTACTTC. The encoded protein is CASAAGGPQETQYF.

This sequence joins TRBV5-1 and TRBJ1-4; D might be TRBD1 (6 bases). V lost 4 bases and J 8 bases, leaving 18 bases between the germline ends. CDR3 length: 15 residues. The germline CDR1 and CDR2 sequences are SGHRS and YFSETQ. The CDR3 DNA is TGCGCCAGCAGCGACGGGCCAGGGGATCGGGAAAAACTGTTTTTT. It specifies CASSDGPGDREKLFF.

V is TRBV21-1 and J is TRBJ1-1; TRBD1 was called by the table and not checked on the DNA. TRBV21-1 is reported as a pseudogene. The CDR3 is made up of 18 amino acids. This CDR3 reads CASSTHLTGRLVPTEAFF. Here the CDR3 DNA reads TGTGCCAGCAGCACCCACTTGACAGGTCGATTGGTACCCACTGAAGCTTTCTTT.

V usage is TRBV6-4 and J usage is TRBJ1-6, with D hard to call. There are 14 residues in the CDR3. Germline CDR1 and CDR2: MRHNA and SNTAGT. The V gene lost 5 bases and the J gene lost 8 bases, with 13 bases spanning the gap. The chain's CDR3 is CASSRGVRDSPLHF. As DNA, the CDR3 is TGTGCCAGCAGTCGCGGGGTGAGAGATTCACCCCTCCACTTT.

The chain has TRBV5-4 and TRBJ2-2; 14 bases line up with TRBD2. The J segment lost 3 bases and the V segment lost 4 bases, leaving 5 bases of the junction unmatched. This CDR3 spans 17 amino acids. Germline V lookup: CDR1 SGHNT, CDR2 YYREEE (reference sequence). CDR3 nucleotide sequence: TGTGCCAGCAGCCCGGGACTAGCGGGGGATTACACCGGGGAGCTGTTTTTT. Protein: CASSPGLAGDYTGELFF. The full variable domain, rest sourced from reference TRBV5-4 and TRBJ2-2, is ETGVTQSPTHLIKTRGQQVTLRCSSQSGHNTVSWYQQALGQGPQFIFQYYREEENGRGNFPPRFSGLQFPNYSSELNVNALELDDSALYLCASSPGLAGDYTGELFFGEGSRLTVL.

The chain combines TRBV3-1 (or the pseudogene TRBV3-2) with TRBJ1-4, with a possible D match to TRBD1 (5 bases). From germline, CDR1 is LGHDT and CDR2 YNNKEL (reference sequence). Trimming shortened V by 3 bases and J by 8 bases, and 13 bases separated the two germline ends. The CDR3 has 14 amino acids. For the CDR3, the DNA is TGTGCCAGCAGCCAGTCCTCGGGGGAAGAAAAACTGTTTTTT. Its protein product is CASSQSSGEEKLFF.

DNA for the CDR3: TGTGCCAGCAGCTTTAGGTCGGGGGGGCGAAGCACAGATACGCAGTATTTT. Its translation: CASSFRSGGRSTDTQYF. The chain links TRBV7-2 to TRBJ2-3; 8 positions match TRBD2. CDR1 and CDR2 from the germline V gene are SGHTA and FQGNSA. The CDR3 has 17 residues. Losses at the gene ends were 3 bases for V and 0 bases for J; bases not matched to a gene: 8.

The V and J genes are TRBV5-1 and TRBJ1-4; no definite D call. V was shortened by 0 bases and J by 7 bases, with 10 bases between the two germline ends. This CDR3 comprises 14 residues. Germline loops: CDR1 SGHRS, CDR2 YFSETQ. The CDR3 bases are TGCGCCAGCAGCTTGGGAGGGTTGAGTGAAAAACTGTTTTTT. Protein: CASSLGGLSEKLFF.